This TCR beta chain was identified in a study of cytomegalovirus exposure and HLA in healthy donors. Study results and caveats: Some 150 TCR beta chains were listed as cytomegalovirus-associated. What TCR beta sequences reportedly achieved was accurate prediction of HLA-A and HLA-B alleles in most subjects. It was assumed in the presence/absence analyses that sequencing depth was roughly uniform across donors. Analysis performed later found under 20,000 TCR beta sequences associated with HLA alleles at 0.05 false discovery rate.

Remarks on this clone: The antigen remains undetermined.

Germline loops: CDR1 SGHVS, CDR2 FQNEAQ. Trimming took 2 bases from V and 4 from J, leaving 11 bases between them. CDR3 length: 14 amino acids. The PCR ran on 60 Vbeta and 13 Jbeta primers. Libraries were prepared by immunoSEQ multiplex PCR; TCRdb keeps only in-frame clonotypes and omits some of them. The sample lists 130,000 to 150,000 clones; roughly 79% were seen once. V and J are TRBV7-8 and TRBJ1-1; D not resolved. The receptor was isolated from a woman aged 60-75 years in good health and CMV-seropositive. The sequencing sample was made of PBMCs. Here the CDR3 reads CASSLSSLGTEAFF. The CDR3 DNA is TGTGCCAGCAGCTTATCCAGCCTAGGCACTGAAGCTTTCTTT.